This T cell receptor beta chain was observed in a study of lung T cells in sarcoidosis with Löfgren's syndrome. Broader study findings: Löfgren's syndrome patients reportedly showed greatest TRAV12-1 and TRBV2 expansion versus controls.

As to this clonotype: The target antigen is unknown.

Using its own MiXCR run on the reads, TCRdb lists one record per CDR3 protein. The sample lists 55,000 to 80,000 distinct CDR3 sequences, approximately 22% seen once, with 2.3% in the top ten. V lost 5 bases, J lost 6 bases, and 20 bases lay in between. In germline, CDR1 is LNHDA, CDR2 SQIVND (reference sequence). The CDR3 spans 16 residues. The receptor was derived from a human donor with sarcoidosis (Löfgren's syndrome or another form), or a control subject (not recorded which). Sequenced sample: CD4+ T cells from PBMCs. This chain connects TRBV19 to TRBJ1-5, with D perhaps matching TRBD1 (5 bases). The DNA for the CDR3 is TGTGCCAGTAGTCCCCCCCCCAAGGGGCTGAGTCAGCCCCAGCATTTT. Translation: CASSPPPKGLSQPQHF.